Listed below are T cell receptor beta chains from one sample, sequenced in a study of cytomegalovirus exposure and HLA in healthy donors. Sequenced by immunoSEQ multiplex PCR; TCRdb stores in-frame clones only, minus some. The profile shows about 130,000 clones, about 66% of them singletons. The material sequenced was PBMCs. Receptors originate from a man younger than 45 in good health and CMV-seropositive. The CDR3 runs from the conserved cysteine through the conserved F or W. A D gene is named only where the DNA matches it firmly. A clone size is listed for some rows: how often the clone was seen (once, few, many), or a class if it is expanded.

V	size	D	J	DNA	CDR3
TRBV7-8	.	TRBD1	TRBJ2-7	TGTGCCAGCACCCACAGGGGGCCCGAGCAGTACTTC	CASTHRGPEQYF
TRBV19	.	.	TRBJ1-2	TGTGCCACCCTAGGGGGGGACCATCTTAACTATGGCTACACCTTC	CATLGGDHLNYGYTF
TRBV7-8	.	.	TRBJ2-5	TGTGCCAGCAGCTTAACCCCACAGGGAGGGGAGACCCAGTACTTC	CASSLTPQGGETQYF
TRBV18	.	.	TRBJ1-5	TGTGCCAGCTGTGGACAGTACAATCAGCCCCAGCATTTT	CASCGQYNQPQHF
TRBV4-2	.	.	TRBJ2-7	TGTGCCAGCAGCCACGAGTCCGAGCAGTACTTC	CASSHESEQYF
TRBV6-6	.	TRBD2	TRBJ2-5	TGTGCCAGCAGAAAGCGGGAGGGCCCACGTATTGAGACCCAGTACTTC	CASRKREGPRIETQYF
TRBV28	.	TRBD1	TRBJ1-5	TGTGCCAGCAGTCCTGACCACAGGGGAAGCAATCAGCCCCAGCATTTT	CASSPDHRGSNQPQHF
TRBV2	few	TRBD1	TRBJ1-5	TGTGCCAGCAGTCCCGGGGGACAGGGAAGAAATCAGCCCCAGCATTTT	CASSPGGQGRNQPQHF
TRBV9	.	TRBD2	TRBJ2-1	TGTGCCAGCAGCGTAGATTTGGCGGGAGGGCCTCTGAGAGAGCAGTTCTTC	CASSVDLAGGPLREQFF
TRBV4-2	.	TRBD1	TRBJ2-7	TGTGCCAGCAGCATAGGTCGGACAGGGGGCTACGAGCAGTACTTC	CASSIGRTGGYEQYF
TRBV11-2	once	.	TRBJ2-7	TGTGCCAGCAGCTTAGTGATACTAGAGGGCGAGCAGTACTTC	CASSLVILEGEQYF
TRBV28	.	TRBD2	TRBJ2-7	TGTGCCAGCAGTTTTTCGGGAGGGCTTTACGAGCAGTACTTC	CASSFSGGLYEQYF
TRBV4-3	.	TRBD1	TRBJ2-3	TGCGCCAGCAGCCAGGTCGGGACAGGGAACGGAGATACGCAGTATTTT	CASSQVGTGNGDTQYF
TRBV5-1	.	TRBD1	TRBJ1-3	TGCGCCAGCAGTTATGGACAGGGCCAAAACACCATATATTTT	CASSYGQGQNTIYF
TRBV7-2	.	TRBD1	TRBJ2-7	TGTGCCAGCAGCGGGACAGGACACAAAGACTACGAGCAGTACTTC	CASSGTGHKDYEQYF
TRBV7-8	.	.	TRBJ1-3	TGTGCCAGCAGCTTAGGGGTGGGGCAGGGAAACACCATATATTTT	CASSLGVGQGNTIYF
TRBV6-4	few	.	TRBJ2-2	TGTGCCAGCGCCGGCCAGGGGAGTGGCACCGGGGAGCTGTTTTTT	CASAGQGSGTGELFF
TRBV13	once	.	TRBJ2-7	TGTGCCAGCAGCTTAGGGTGGGAGTACGAGCAGTACTTC	CASSLGWEYEQYF
TRBV4-3	.	.	TRBJ2-7	TGCGCCAGCAGCCAAGATCCTTCTTCCTACGAGCAGTACTTC	CASSQDPSSYEQYF
TRBV19	.	.	TRBJ1-1	TGTGCCAGTAGTATAGAGTTCACCTCCGATGGGGAGTCTCCACTCGGGAACACTGAAGCTTTCTTT	CASSIEFTSDGESPLGNTEAFF
TRBV7-9	few	.	TRBJ1-3	TGTTCCAGCAGCTCAGTCGGAAACACCATATATTTT	CSSSSVGNTIYF
TRBV5-5	few	.	TRBJ1-1	TGTGCCAGCAGCTCGCGGCCGCTAGTTGTGAACACTGAAGCTTTCTTT	CASSSRPLVVNTEAFF
TRBV11-2	.	.	TRBJ1-1	TGTGCCAGCAGCTTATCCCCCGGGGGGCTAAACACTGAAGCTTTCTTT	CASSLSPGGLNTEAFF
TRBV27	.	TRBD1	TRBJ2-7	TGTGCCAGCAGTTTAAGGGCCGGGACAGTAGTTAGCCACTTC	CASSLRAGTVVSHF
TRBV5-1	.	TRBD1	TRBJ2-3	TGCGCCAGCAGCTTGGTCCCCGGGACAGGGCACACAGATACGCAGTATTTT	CASSLVPGTGHTDTQYF
TRBV30	.	.	TRBJ2-5	TGTGCCTGGAACAACAGGCCCCAAGAGACCCAGTACTTC	CAWNNRPQETQYF
TRBV5-1	.	.	TRBJ1-1	TGCGCCAGCAGCTCAGCAACAGAGAACACTGAAGCTTTCTTT	CASSSATENTEAFF
TRBV4-1	.	.	TRBJ1-5	TGCGCCAGCAGCCAATGGTCAGGGCTGGGTCAGCCCCAGCATTTT	CASSQWSGLGQPQHF
TRBV19	.	.	TRBJ2-7	TGTGCCAGTGCAGCGAACTCCTACGAGCAGTACTTC	CASAANSYEQYF
TRBV5-1	few	.	TRBJ1-5	TGCGCCAGCAGCTTGGAATGGGGCCAGCCCCAGCATTTT	CASSLEWGQPQHF
TRBV6-1	.	.	TRBJ1-2	TGTGCCAGCAGTGAACTGTGGACAGCGCCTAACTATGGCTACACCTTC	CASSELWTAPNYGYTF
TRBV6-1	.	.	TRBJ1-5	TGTGCCGGCAGGACGGGGAATCAGCCCCAGCATTTT	CAGRTGNQPQHF
TRBV6-5	.	TRBD2	TRBJ2-5	TGTGCCAGCAGTTACGGAGCGGGGGGTGGAGAGACCCAGTACTTC	CASSYGAGGGETQYF
TRBV19	.	.	TRBJ2-3	TGTGCCAGTAGTATCTCTAGTTCCGAAGATACGCAGTATTTT	CASSISSSEDTQYF
TRBV7-3	few	TRBD1	TRBJ2-1	TGTGCCAGCAGCCTCGGACAGGACAATGAGCAGTTCTTC	CASSLGQDNEQFF
TRBV7-9	.	TRBD1	TRBJ1-1	TGTTCCAGCAACCAGGGGACAGGGAAATTGACTGAAGCTTTCTTT	CSSNQGTGKLTEAFF
TRBV6-6	.	TRBD1	TRBJ1-4	TGTGCCAGCAGTTACGGAGGGGGCGGTGAAAAACTGTTTTTT	CASSYGGGGEKLFF
TRBV23-1	.	.	TRBJ1-3	TGCGCCAGCAGTAGAGTAAAGGGGTTCGGAAACACCATATATTTT	CASSRVKGFGNTIYF
TRBV4-2	once	.	TRBJ2-3	TGTGCCAGCAGCCAAACATCTAGCACAGATACGCAGTATTTT	CASSQTSSTDTQYF
TRBV4-3	.	.	TRBJ2-5	TGCGCCAGCAGCCGAGCGGTTGGGGGGTCAGAGACCCAGTACTTC	CASSRAVGGSETQYF
TRBV2	.	TRBD1	TRBJ1-2	TGTGCCAGCAGGATGGGACAGGGGGACGGCTACACCTTC	CASRMGQGDGYTF
TRBV28	.	.	TRBJ1-5	TGTGCCAGCAGTTTAGTTCTCGACAGTCTAAATCAGCCCCAGCATTTT	CASSLVLDSLNQPQHF
TRBV4-3	.	TRBD1	TRBJ2-7	TGCGCCAGCAGCCATGTACAGGGGTACTACGAGCAGTACTTC	CASSHVQGYYEQYF
TRBV29-1	many	TRBD1	TRBJ2-5	TGCAGCGCCCCGACGGGACAGGGGGTGCAAGAGACCCAGTACTTC	CSAPTGQGVQETQYF
TRBV5-1	.	TRBD2	TRBJ2-1	TGCGCCAGCAGCTTGATTAGCGGGAGGGCAGGTGAGCAGTTCTTC	CASSLISGRAGEQFF
TRBV14	once	TRBD2	TRBJ2-1	TGTGCCAGCAGCCAAGTCTGGCGGGAGCGTATGTATGAGCAGTTCTTC	CASSQVWRERMYEQFF
TRBV6-1	once	TRBD1	TRBJ1-2	TGTGCCAGCAGTGAATGGGCCGCGCAGGGGGCGGGTGGCTACACCTTC	CASSEWAAQGAGGYTF
TRBV27	.	TRBD1	TRBJ2-7	TGTGCCAGCAGTTTATATCAGGGGGCGAGAAACGAGCAGTACTTC	CASSLYQGARNEQYF
TRBV2	.	TRBD2	TRBJ2-7	TGTGCCAGCACCCCTACGGGACTAGCGGGAGGCGAGCGGTACTTC	CASTPTGLAGGERYF
TRBV4-2	.	TRBD1	TRBJ1-1	TGTGCCAGCAGCCAAGAGCCTACTACAGGGGGCGGAGGTGAAGCTTTCTTT	CASSQEPTTGGGGEAFF
TRBV2	few	TRBD2	TRBJ2-1	TGTGCCAGCAGTGAACAAGCGGGAGCCCCCTACAATGAGCAGTTCTTC	CASSEQAGAPYNEQFF
TRBV2	.	TRBD2	TRBJ2-1	TGTGCCAGCAGTGCGGGGGGACCTGCCTACAATGAGCAGTTCTTC	CASSAGGPAYNEQFF
TRBV27	.	TRBD2	TRBJ2-4	TGTGCCAGCAGTCCGGGACTAGCGGGAGGGCCTGGTTTAGCCAAAAACATTCAGTACTTC	CASSPGLAGGPGLAKNIQYF
TRBV7-6	.	TRBD2	TRBJ2-2	TGTGCCAGCAGCTTACTAGCGGGAAGTGTTACCGGGGAGCTGTTTTTT	CASSLLAGSVTGELFF
TRBV5-1	.	TRBD2	TRBJ2-1	TGCGCCAGCAGGCTAAGCGGGAGCCCCTCTAATGAGCAGTTCTTC	CASRLSGSPSNEQFF
TRBV5-4	.	TRBD2	TRBJ2-5	TGTGCCAGCAGCTTGAGCGGGGGGATACAAGAGACCCAGTACTTC	CASSLSGGIQETQYF
TRBV7-6	.	TRBD1	TRBJ2-7	TGTGCCAGCAGCTTAGCGGCAGGGGGCGGGTACGAGCAGTACTTC	CASSLAAGGGYEQYF